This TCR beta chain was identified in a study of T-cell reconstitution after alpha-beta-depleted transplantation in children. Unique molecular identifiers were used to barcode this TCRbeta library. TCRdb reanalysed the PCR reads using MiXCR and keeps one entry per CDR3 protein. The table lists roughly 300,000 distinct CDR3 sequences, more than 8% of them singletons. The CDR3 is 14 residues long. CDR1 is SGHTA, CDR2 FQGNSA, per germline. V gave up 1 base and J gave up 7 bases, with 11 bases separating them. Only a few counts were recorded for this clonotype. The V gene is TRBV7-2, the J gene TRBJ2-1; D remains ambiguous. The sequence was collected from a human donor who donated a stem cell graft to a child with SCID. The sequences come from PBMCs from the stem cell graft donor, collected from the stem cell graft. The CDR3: CASSLVLAINEQFF. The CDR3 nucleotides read TGTGCCAGCAGCTTAGTTTTGGCCATAAATGAGCAGTTCTTC.